This TCR beta chain is drawn from a study of T cell changes during pregnancy in multiple sclerosis. Clones were sequenced by immunoSEQ multiplex PCR, and TCRdb holds only the in-frame ones, with some missing. The sample has around 50,000 clones; 80% to 90% are singletons. The TCR originated in a female donor with multiple sclerosis, enrolled in a pregnancy study. Sequencing used CD8+ T cells from peripheral blood mononuclear cells, obtained in the second trimester of pregnancy.

The CDR3 nucleotides are TGTGCCAGCAGCTTGGGATCGGGATACACTGAAGCTTTCTTT. Translation: CASSLGSGYTEAFF. The chain joins TRBV5-6 to TRBJ1-1; D is ambiguous. This CDR3 has 14 residues. Looked up from germline, CDR1 is SGHDT and CDR2 is YYEEEE. V dropped 0 bases and J dropped 3 bases, with 9 bases sitting between them.